This is a list of T cell receptor beta chains from one sample in a study of blood T cell repertoires in COVID-19. This table comes from immunoSEQ multiplex PCR, and its TCRdb copy is limited to in-frame clones, with some not included. The sample has over 250,000 clones, roughly 91% seen once. Sequenced: PBMCs or T cells enriched from blood (not recorded which). These receptors all stem from a woman aged 55 to 70 who had recovered from COVID-19. Each CDR3 is given with its conserved first and last residue. Fields, in order: V gene, clone size, J gene, D gene, CDR3 protein, CDR3 DNA. D genes are given only for firm matches. The size field is filled for only some rows; it gives once, few, many or a size class.

V: TRBV18
size: few
J: TRBJ2-7
D: TRBD2
CDR3: CASSPSRGSEQYF
DNA: TGTGCCAGCTCACCCTCGCGGGGGAGCGAGCAGTACTTC

V: TRBV7-3
size: .
J: TRBJ2-3
D: TRBD1
CDR3: CASSYRDRKDTQYF
DNA: TGTGCCAGCAGCTACCGGGACAGGAAAGATACGCAGTATTTT

V: TRBV2
size: .
J: TRBJ2-4
D: .
CDR3: CASSATRTGKNIQYF
DNA: TGTGCCAGCAGTGCAACCAGGACGGGGAAAAACATTCAGTACTTC

V: TRBV7-6
size: .
J: TRBJ2-2
D: .
CDR3: CASSRQRAGSTGELFF
DNA: TGTGCCAGCAGCCGCCAAAGGGCAGGGTCCACCGGGGAGCTGTTTTTT

V: TRBV7-3
size: .
J: TRBJ2-1
D: .
CDR3: CASSLSMSGAGNEQFF
DNA: TGTGCCAGCAGCTTATCGATGTCGGGAGCAGGCAATGAGCAGTTCTTC

V: TRBV10-3
size: once
J: TRBJ2-5
D: .
CDR3: CAISESGTSFGETQYF
DNA: TGTGCCATCAGTGAGTCGGGGACATCCTTTGGAGAGACCCAGTACTTC

V: TRBV10-1
size: .
J: TRBJ2-7
D: .
CDR3: CASRSADSYEQYF
DNA: TGCGCCAGCAGGTCAGCGGACTCCTACGAGCAGTACTTC

V: TRBV10-3
size: .
J: TRBJ1-2
D: TRBD1
CDR3: CAIRLWDRGNYGYTF
DNA: TGTGCCATCCGGCTTTGGGACAGGGGTAACTATGGCTACACCTTC

V: TRBV11-3
size: .
J: TRBJ1-1
D: TRBD1
CDR3: CASSPQTGYTEAFF
DNA: TGTGCCAGCAGCCCCCAGACAGGGTACACTGAAGCTTTCTTT

V: TRBV3-1/TRBV3-2
size: .
J: TRBJ2-1
D: TRBD2
CDR3: CASRPAGPNSYNEQFF
DNA: TGTGCCAGCAGGCCAGCGGGACCAAACTCCTACAATGAGCAGTTCTTC

V: TRBV19
size: .
J: TRBJ1-2
D: .
CDR3: CASCGRGLNYGYTF
DNA: TGTGCCAGTTGCGGGAGAGGCTTGAACTATGGCTACACCTTC

V: TRBV14
size: .
J: TRBJ2-7
D: .
CDR3: CASSQVRGSGEQYF
DNA: TGTGCCAGCAGCCAAGTTCGGGGGTCTGGCGAGCAGTACTTC

V: TRBV19
size: .
J: TRBJ2-2
D: TRBD2
CDR3: CASTGTSWTGELFF
DNA: TGTGCCAGTACCGGGACTAGTTGGACCGGGGAGCTGTTTTTT

V: TRBV2
size: .
J: TRBJ2-7
D: TRBD1
CDR3: CASSHSPGQAYEQYF
DNA: TGTGCCAGCAGCCACTCCCCGGGACAGGCCTACGAGCAGTACTTC

V: TRBV21-1
size: .
J: TRBJ1-1
D: .
CDR3: CANRPRLKGRGTEAFF
DNA: TGTGCCAACAGACCTCGTCTTAAGGGCAGGGGAACTGAAGCTTTCTTT

V: TRBV7-9
size: .
J: TRBJ2-2
D: TRBD1
CDR3: CASSLGQGDTGELFF
DNA: TGTGCCAGCAGCTTAGGGCAGGGGGACACCGGGGAGCTGTTTTTT

V: TRBV9
size: .
J: TRBJ2-3
D: .
CDR3: CASSVEVRSTDTQYF
DNA: TGTGCCAGCAGCGTCGAAGTGCGTAGCACAGATACGCAGTATTTT

V: TRBV10-1
size: few
J: TRBJ2-1
D: TRBD2
CDR3: CASSDGLAGSNNEQFF
DNA: TGCGCCAGCAGTGACGGGCTAGCGGGAAGCAACAATGAGCAGTTCTTC

V: TRBV4-1
size: .
J: TRBJ2-3
D: .
CDR3: CASSQDLAGAYTDTQYF
DNA: TGCGCCAGCAGCCAAGATCTTGCGGGGGCCTACACAGATACGCAGTATTTT

V: TRBV6-4
size: .
J: TRBJ2-2
D: .
CDR3: CASSGQSNTGELFF
DNA: TGTGCCAGCAGCGGACAGTCGAACACCGGGGAGCTGTTTTTT

V: TRBV7-3
size: .
J: TRBJ1-2
D: TRBD1
CDR3: CASSYRSGGDGGYTF
DNA: TGTGCCAGCAGCTACCGATCAGGGGGCGACGGGGGCTACACCTTC

V: TRBV10-1
size: .
J: TRBJ2-3
D: .
CDR3: CATGRSRNSDTQYF
DNA: TGCGCCACGGGAAGATCTAGGAATTCGGATACGCAGTATTTT

V: TRBV19
size: .
J: TRBJ1-5
D: TRBD1
CDR3: CASSIEGATGWGNQPQHF
DNA: TGTGCCAGTAGTATAGAAGGGGCGACAGGGTGGGGCAATCAGCCCCAGCATTTT

V: TRBV5-1
size: .
J: TRBJ1-2
D: TRBD1
CDR3: CASSTGQGANYGYTF
DNA: TGCGCCAGCAGCACCGGACAGGGAGCCAACTATGGCTACACCTTC

V: TRBV4-1
size: .
J: TRBJ1-5
D: .
CDR3: CASSQDWQGYDQPQHF
DNA: TGCGCCAGCAGCCAAGATTGGCAGGGGTACGATCAGCCCCAGCATTTT

V: TRBV5-1
size: .
J: TRBJ2-7
D: .
CDR3: CASSPEVRGGGEQYF
DNA: TGCGCCAGCAGCCCAGAGGTAAGGGGAGGAGGAGAGCAGTACTTC

V: TRBV7-2
size: .
J: TRBJ1-1
D: TRBD1
CDR3: CASSIFGQGGTEAFF
DNA: TGTGCCAGCAGCATCTTCGGACAGGGAGGAACTGAAGCTTTCTTT

V: TRBV28
size: .
J: TRBJ2-3
D: .
CDR3: CASRDGQLTDTQYF
DNA: TGTGCCAGCAGAGACGGACAGCTCACAGATACGCAGTATTTT

V: TRBV9
size: .
J: TRBJ2-2
D: .
CDR3: CASSGQKNTGELFF
DNA: TGTGCCAGCAGCGGTCAGAAAAACACCGGGGAGCTGTTTTTT

V: TRBV18
size: .
J: TRBJ1-2
D: .
CDR3: CASSPEVGGYTF
DNA: TGTGCCAGCTCACCAGAGGTAGGCGGCTACACCTTC

V: TRBV5-1
size: once
J: TRBJ1-5
D: TRBD1
CDR3: CASSYGQGRGQPQHF
DNA: TGCGCCAGCAGCTATGGACAGGGAAGGGGACAGCCCCAGCATTTT

V: TRBV7-9
size: .
J: TRBJ2-2
D: .
CDR3: CASSLRTGTNNTGELFF
DNA: TGTGCCAGCAGCTTAAGAACCGGGACAAATAACACCGGGGAGCTGTTTTTT

V: TRBV11-3
size: .
J: TRBJ1-6
D: .
CDR3: CASSSSYNSPLHF
DNA: TGTGCCAGCAGTAGCTCCTATAATTCACCCCTCCACTTT

V: TRBV24-1
size: once
J: TRBJ2-1
D: TRBD2
CDR3: CATSAPSGLAGLNEQFF
DNA: TGTGCCACCAGTGCTCCCTCCGGACTAGCCGGTTTGAATGAGCAGTTCTTC

V: TRBV29-1
size: .
J: TRBJ1-4
D: .
CDR3: CSVGSNEKLFF
DNA: TGCAGCGTGGGGAGTAATGAAAAACTGTTTTTT

V: TRBV19
size: .
J: TRBJ2-7
D: .
CDR3: CASSPTRGVSSYEQYF
DNA: TGTGCCAGCTCCCCCACCAGGGGGGTAAGCTCCTACGAGCAGTACTTC

V: TRBV6-5
size: .
J: TRBJ2-7
D: TRBD2
CDR3: CASGGGYLYEQYF
DNA: TGTGCCAGCGGCGGGGGGTACCTCTACGAGCAGTACTTC

V: TRBV2
size: .
J: TRBJ1-4
D: TRBD1
CDR3: CASKTGGVEKLFF
DNA: TGTGCCAGCAAGACAGGGGGCGTGGAAAAACTGTTTTTT

V: TRBV7-3
size: .
J: TRBJ2-5
D: .
CDR3: CASRVDSYQETQYF
DNA: TGTGCCAGCAGGGTGGACAGCTACCAAGAGACCCAGTACTTC

V: TRBV18
size: few
J: TRBJ2-2
D: .
CDR3: CASSPQATGLDTGELFF
DNA: TGTGCCAGCTCACCCCAAGCTACAGGGCTCGACACCGGGGAGCTGTTTTTT

V: TRBV5-1
size: .
J: TRBJ1-4
D: .
CDR3: CASSFGGSDNEKLFF
DNA: TGCGCCAGCAGCTTCGGGGGGTCCGATAATGAAAAACTGTTTTTT

V: TRBV7-3
size: .
J: TRBJ2-1
D: .
CDR3: CASSSGSSFRNEQFF
DNA: TGTGCCAGCAGCTCGGGAAGTTCCTTCCGCAATGAGCAGTTCTTC

V: TRBV6-1
size: .
J: TRBJ2-3
D: .
CDR3: CASSEQGSTDTQYF
DNA: TGTGCCAGCAGTGAACAGGGGAGCACAGATACGCAGTATTTT

V: TRBV30
size: .
J: TRBJ2-7
D: .
CDR3: CAWSVYGLRLEQYF
DNA: TGTGCCTGGAGTGTATATGGGCTGCGCCTGGAGCAGTACTTC

V: TRBV5-4
size: .
J: TRBJ1-5
D: .
CDR3: CASRDTGSSNQPQHF
DNA: TGTGCCAGCAGAGATACGGGGAGTAGCAATCAGCCCCAGCATTTT

V: TRBV2
size: .
J: TRBJ1-2
D: .
CDR3: CASSDDRSINYGYTF
DNA: TGTGCCAGCAGTGACGACAGGTCTATTAACTATGGCTACACCTTC

V: TRBV5-5
size: .
J: TRBJ1-2
D: TRBD1
CDR3: CASSFRGQGNYGYTF
DNA: TGTGCCAGCAGCTTCAGGGGGCAGGGCAACTATGGCTACACCTTC

V: TRBV9
size: once
J: TRBJ2-1
D: .
CDR3: CASSVAGASYNEQFF
DNA: TGTGCCAGCAGCGTAGCAGGGGCCTCCTACAATGAGCAGTTCTTC

V: TRBV18
size: .
J: TRBJ1-4
D: TRBD1
CDR3: CASSPPGQGGEKLFF
DNA: TGTGCCAGCTCACCCCCGGGACAGGGGGGAGAAAAACTGTTTTTT